These 7 T cell receptor beta chains originate from one sample sequenced in a study of CD8 T cells in Susac syndrome. When the RNA was reverse transcribed, random hexamers were used with an input of roughly 0.45 to 1 ug. TCRdb ran MiXCR on the immunoSEQ multiplex PCR reads and lists one entry per CDR3 protein. This repertoire shows about 200,000 distinct CDR3 sequences, about 95% found once; its top ten account for roughly 0.088%. The sequenced material came from CD4+ T cells from PBMCs. These TCRs come from a human donor with multiple sclerosis.

The chain has TRBV6-1 and TRBJ2-1; perhaps D is TRBD1 or TRBD2 (5 bases each). The length of the CDR3 is 17 residues. The V gene's germline CDR1 is MNHNS and CDR2 SASEGT. Deletions cut 5 bases from V and 4 bases from J, with 21 bases between. The CDR3 loop is CASSQTSAGTDYNEQFF. The DNA of the CDR3 is TGTGCCAGCAGTCAAACTAGTGCCGGGACGGATTACAATGAGCAGTTCTTC.

This chain connects TRBV2 to TRBJ2-5, with unresolved D. CDR1 and CDR2 from the germline V gene are SNHLY and FYNNEI. The CDR3 is made up of 11 amino acids. V was pared by 5 bases and J by 5 bases, with 6 bases between. The CDR3 sequence is CASSTTETQYF. For the CDR3, the DNA is TGTGCCAGCAGTACTACGGAGACCCAGTACTTC. Using reference TRBV2 and TRBJ2-5 for the parts outside the CDR3, the full variable domain is EPEVTQTPSHQVTQMGQEVILRCVPISNHLYFYWYRQILGQKVEFLVSFYNNEISEKSEIFDDQFSVERPDGSNFTLKIRSTKLEDSAMYFCASSTTETQYFGPGTRLLVL.

This CDR3 is CASNRGMLNTEAFF. In DNA, the CDR3 is TGTGCCAGCAACAGGGGGATGCTGAACACTGAAGCTTTCTTT. This chain connects TRBV9 to TRBJ1-1; 8 nucleotides agree with TRBD1. Per the germline V gene, CDR1 is SGDLS and CDR2 is YYNGEE. The junction had 4 bases not matched to a gene; V was cut back by 6 bases and J by 0 bases. CDR3 length: 14 amino acids.

This sequence joins TRBV7-9 and TRBJ2-1; TRBD1 matches 7 bases. V shed 5 bases, J shed 13 bases, and the junction held 17 bases outside the gene matches. Germline V CDR1 and CDR2: SEHNR, FQNEAQ (reference sequence). This CDR3 is built from 15 residues. CDR3 DNA sequence: TGTGCCAGCAGCCTAGAAGGGGGACAGTCAACCTCTCAGTTCTTC. This gives the protein CASSLEGGQSTSQFF.

The chain is built from TRBV30 and TRBJ1-3; D remains ambiguous. Trimming left V 2 bases short and J 0 bases short, with 11 bases between. In germline, CDR1 is GTSNPN, CDR2 SVGIG (reference sequence). This CDR3 is 15 amino acids long. CDR3 nucleotides: TGTGCCTGGAGTCCGGACCGCTCCTCTGGAAACACCATATATTTT. It is translated as CAWSPDRSSGNTIYF.

This clonotype showed up just a few times. CDR3 nucleotides: TGTGCCAGCAGCTTAAGAGGGGAACACGAGCAGTACTTC. Amino acid sequence: CASSLRGEHEQYF. The chain combines TRBV7-8 with TRBJ2-7, with D possibly being TRBD1 or TRBD2 (5 bases each). Germline CDR1 reads SGHVS; CDR2 reads FQNEAQ. CDR3 length: 13 amino acids. V lost 2 bases, J lost 5 bases, and 10 bases lay in between.

The chain uses TRBV29-1 and TRBJ2-5; TRBD1 or TRBD2 may be the D gene (5 bases each). The germline CDR1 and CDR2 sequences are SQVTM and ANQGSEA. The CDR3 totals 14 residues. The V end lost 6 bases, the J end lost 4 bases, and 18 bases lay between the germline ends. CDR3 loop: CSVLRSPGGETQYF. The CDR3 DNA sequence: TGCAGCGTCCTCCGTTCGCCTGGGGGAGAGACCCAGTACTTC.